This T cell receptor beta chain was captured in a study of identical twins. Study conclusions and caveats: Those out-of-frame alpha sequences shared by twins showed an excess of low generation probability. For zero-insertion analyses, partial confounding could come from invariant MAIT and iNKT cells. Modelling underestimated the level of out-of-frame TCR alpha sharing observed in monozygotic twins.

Trimming cost V 4 bases and J 2 bases; bases outside gene matches: 10. This CDR3 has 17 amino acids. CDR1 is SGHDN, CDR2 FVKESK, per germline. Turning to this clonotype: Its antigen is unidentified.

MiXCR, run by TCRdb on the 5' RACE reads, gives a single entry per CDR3 protein. The sample lists some 600,000 distinct CDR3 sequences, roughly 7.2% occurring once. Every sampled donor was Caucasian and healthy. These sequences were also reported in another study, on yellow fever vaccine responses in identical twins.

V is TRBV14 and J is TRBJ2-3; 9 bases align to TRBD2. This TCR was sampled from a woman between 18 and 30 years old in good health. Sequenced sample: PBMCs. CDR3 region: CASSPWMTSGPTDTQYF. The CDR3 region has the DNA TGTGCCAGCAGCCCCTGGATGACTAGCGGACCCACAGATACGCAGTATTTT. The variable domain in full, with the rest retrieved from reference TRBV14 and TRBJ2-3, is EAGVTQFPSHSVIEKGQTVTLRCDPISGHDNLYWYRRVMGKEIKFLLHFVKESKQDESGMPNNRFLAERTGGTYSTLKVQPAELEDSGVYFCASSPWMTSGPTDTQYFGPGTRLTVL.